A selection of T cell receptor beta chains follows, all from one sample in a study of T cell responses to AZD1222 COVID-19 vaccine. Clones were sequenced by immunoSEQ multiplex PCR, and TCRdb holds only the in-frame ones, with some missing. The sample includes some 150,000 clones, about 92% of them seen just once. The sequenced sample was peripheral blood, obtained on day 0 of AZD1222 vaccination. These TCRs come from an adult in good health. The CDR3 runs from the conserved cysteine through the conserved F or W.

CDR3 protein: CASRRVTEAFF
V gene: TRBV7-8
J gene: TRBJ1-1

CDR3 protein: CASQRDGWAYNEQFF
V gene: TRBV6-4
J gene: TRBJ2-1

CDR3 protein: CASSPGGGTYNEQFF
V gene: TRBV9
J gene: TRBJ2-1

CDR3 protein: CASSYPGGRGQPQHF
V gene: TRBV6-5
J gene: TRBJ1-5

CDR3 protein: CASSIPQGTIRNQPQHF
V gene: TRBV6-2/TRBV6-3
J gene: TRBJ1-5

CDR3 protein: CSVEDRVYGYTF
V gene: TRBV29-1
J gene: TRBJ1-2

CDR3 protein: CASSFTSATDTQYF
V gene: TRBV27
J gene: TRBJ2-3

CDR3 protein: CAWSSGASLQYF
V gene: TRBV30
J gene: TRBJ2-3

CDR3 protein: CASSLVAGGLDTQYF
V gene: TRBV5-1
J gene: TRBJ2-3

CDR3 protein: CASSLGGTVGEKLFF
V gene: TRBV28
J gene: TRBJ1-4

CDR3 protein: CASSRAESDTQYF
V gene: TRBV5-4
J gene: TRBJ2-3

CDR3 protein: CASSSAGRYQETQYF
V gene: TRBV5-8
J gene: TRBJ2-5

CDR3 protein: CASSLDRVGQYF
V gene: TRBV5-1
J gene: TRBJ2-7